The sequence of this T cell receptor beta chain was determined in a study of T cell responses to AZD1222 COVID-19 vaccine. Turning to this clone: No antigen is known for it.

General study findings and limits: The study found Spike-specific TCR breadth and depth rose after two AZD1222 doses.

Pooling covered second doses at about 4 or about 12 weeks. The ends were cut back, 0 bases at V and 1 base at J, with 7 bases in the middle. CDR3 length: 14 amino acids. Germline values: CDR1 SGHRS, CDR2 YFSETQ. TCRdb's table, derived via immunoSEQ multiplex PCR, lists solely in-frame clones and lacks some. The repertoire has 110,000 or so clones, 88% of them found once; the top ten carry approximately 6.9%. The sample here was peripheral blood, taken 28 days after the second AZD1222 dose. The J gene is TRBJ1-1, the V gene TRBV5-1; D may be TRBD1 (5 bases). This clonotype originated in an adult who received the AZD1222 COVID-19 vaccine. The CDR3 reads CASSLDRSNTEAFF. The CDR3, as DNA: TGCGCCAGCAGCTTGGACAGGTCGAACACTGAAGCTTTCTTT.